This TCR beta chain is drawn from a study of shared clonotypes between healthy human individuals. For the study at large: Per donor, CD8 memory used one plate, CD8 naive used two, CD4 memory used three and CD4 naive used three.

The V segment lost 5 bases and the J segment 13 bases; nucleotides outside the gene matches: 10. Looked up from germline, CDR1 is MNHEY and CDR2 is SMNVEV (reference sequence). The CDR3 runs to 12 residues. Clones were read by immunoSEQ multiplex PCR, and TCRdb kept only the in-frame ones, dropping some. The sample shows 2 million to 2.5 million clones, 93% of them seen only once. The split of CD4+ cells yielded CD45RA+ naive and CD45RA-negative memory subsets. On this clone itself: Its target is not known.

Points from the study as a whole: Across a handful of donors, naive CD4 shared 5% to 6.5%, naive CD8 over 3%, memory CD4 roughly 2.4%, memory CD8 approximately 0.4%. Only blood underwent sampling, and tissue repertoires likely differ.

The rearrangement joins TRBV27 to TRBJ1-2; 7 bases map to TRBD1. The clonotype comes from a man aged 18 to 29 in good health. Some clones in this sample may be carry-over from other donors' samples. The sample consisted of naive CD4+ T cells from PBMCs. Indicated subset: CD45RA+ positively selected. The CDR3 DNA is TGTGCCAGCAGTCCCAGACAGGGCCCATTCACCTTC. This gives the protein CASSPRQGPFTF.